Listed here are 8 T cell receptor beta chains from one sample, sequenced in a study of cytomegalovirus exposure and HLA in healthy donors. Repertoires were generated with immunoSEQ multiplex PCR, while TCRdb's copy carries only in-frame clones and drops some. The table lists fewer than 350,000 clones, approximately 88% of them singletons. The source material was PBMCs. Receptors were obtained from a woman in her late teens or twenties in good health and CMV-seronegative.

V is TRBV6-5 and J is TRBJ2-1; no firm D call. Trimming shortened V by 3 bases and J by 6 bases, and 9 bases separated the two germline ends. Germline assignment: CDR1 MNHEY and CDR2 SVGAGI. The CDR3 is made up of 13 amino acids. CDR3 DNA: TGTGCCAGCAGTTATGGAGTGGGCAATGAGCAGTTCTTC. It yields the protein CASSYGVGNEQFF.

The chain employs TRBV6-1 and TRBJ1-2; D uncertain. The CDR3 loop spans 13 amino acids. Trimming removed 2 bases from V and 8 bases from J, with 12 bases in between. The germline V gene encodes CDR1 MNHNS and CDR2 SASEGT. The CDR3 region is CASSESGMRGYTF. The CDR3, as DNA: TGTGCCAGCAGTGAATCCGGGATGCGGGGCTACACCTTC.

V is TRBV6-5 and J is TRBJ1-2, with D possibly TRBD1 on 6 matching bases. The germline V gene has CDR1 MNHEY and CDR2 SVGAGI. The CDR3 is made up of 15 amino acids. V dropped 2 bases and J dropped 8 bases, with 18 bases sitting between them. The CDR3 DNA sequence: TGTGCCAGCAGTTACCCGGGGACACCCCATGGGGGCTACACCTTC. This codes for CASSYPGTPHGGYTF.

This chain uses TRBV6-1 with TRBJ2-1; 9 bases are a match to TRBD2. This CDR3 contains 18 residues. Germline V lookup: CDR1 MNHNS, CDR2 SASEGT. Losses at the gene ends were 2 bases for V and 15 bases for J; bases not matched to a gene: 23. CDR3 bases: TGTGCCAGCAGTGAAAGGGGCCTTAAGCGGGAGGCTATCTTTCGGCGGTTCTTC. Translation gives CASSERGLKREAIFRRFF.

CDR3 residues: CASSHPGSEPQHF. CDR3 DNA sequence: TGCGCCAGCAGTCATCCGGGTTCGGAGCCCCAGCATTTT. V is TRBV23-1 and J is TRBJ1-5; D ambiguous. TRBV23-1 has ORF status, its function being uncertain. V was pared by 3 bases and J by 8 bases, with 11 bases between. The CDR3 runs 13 residues.

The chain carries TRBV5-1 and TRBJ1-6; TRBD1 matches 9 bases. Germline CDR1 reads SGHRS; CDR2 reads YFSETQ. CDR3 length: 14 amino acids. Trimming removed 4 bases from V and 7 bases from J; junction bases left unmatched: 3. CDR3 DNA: TGCGCCAGCAGCGAGGGACAGGGCAATTCACCCCTCCACTTT. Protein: CASSEGQGNSPLHF.

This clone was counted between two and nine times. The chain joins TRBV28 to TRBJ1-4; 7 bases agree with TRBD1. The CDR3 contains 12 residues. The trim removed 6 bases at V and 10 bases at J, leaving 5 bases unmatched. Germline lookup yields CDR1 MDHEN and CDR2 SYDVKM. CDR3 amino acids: CASSSGGGKLFF. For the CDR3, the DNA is TGTGCCAGCAGCTCAGGGGGTGGAAAACTGTTTTTT. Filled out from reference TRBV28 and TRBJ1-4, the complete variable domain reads DVKVTQSSRYLVKRTGEKVFLECVQDMDHENMFWYRQDPGLGLRLIYFSYDVKMKEKGDIPEGYSVSREKKERFSLILESASTNQTSMYLCASSSGGGKLFFGSGTQLSVL.

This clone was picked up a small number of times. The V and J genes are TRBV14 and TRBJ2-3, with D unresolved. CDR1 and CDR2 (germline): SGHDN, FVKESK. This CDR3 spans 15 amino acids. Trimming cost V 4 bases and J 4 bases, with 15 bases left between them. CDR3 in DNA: TGTGCCAGCAGCCGCGGTGGTGCGAGTGCAGATACGCAGTATTTT. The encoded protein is CASSRGGASADTQYF.